This T cell receptor beta chain was captured by sequencing in a study of blood T cells in healthy people across ages. This clonotype was seen only a few times. Together with a sample-barcoded 5' primer, a J-beta primer mix was included in a second PCR lasting roughly 6 to 12 cycles. The authors tagged each cDNA molecule using a template-switch adaptor with 12 random nucleotides. MiXCR, run by TCRdb on the 5' RACE reads, gives a single entry per CDR3 protein. The data hold 600,000 to 900,000 distinct CDR3 sequences, with 20% to 30% observed a single time. No fewer than 5.5 micrograms of total RNA were isolated from every sample. Trimming removed 0 bases at V and 0 bases at J, with 13 bases between. This CDR3 has 17 amino acids. Germline values: CDR1 SGHRS, CDR2 YFSETQ. The same data also contributed to another study, on T cells of mothers and their children. That report adds: The authors identified no persistent microchimeric T cell clones.

The rearrangement joins TRBV5-1 to TRBJ2-1, with D tentatively TRBD1 (5 bases). Sequencing was performed on blood. The origin of this receptor is a boy aged 5 to 17 in good health. CDR3 sequence (DNA): TGCGCCAGCAGCTTGGGTGACAGCACCTTCTCCTACAATGAGCAGTTCTTC. Translation: CASSLGDSTFSYNEQFF.